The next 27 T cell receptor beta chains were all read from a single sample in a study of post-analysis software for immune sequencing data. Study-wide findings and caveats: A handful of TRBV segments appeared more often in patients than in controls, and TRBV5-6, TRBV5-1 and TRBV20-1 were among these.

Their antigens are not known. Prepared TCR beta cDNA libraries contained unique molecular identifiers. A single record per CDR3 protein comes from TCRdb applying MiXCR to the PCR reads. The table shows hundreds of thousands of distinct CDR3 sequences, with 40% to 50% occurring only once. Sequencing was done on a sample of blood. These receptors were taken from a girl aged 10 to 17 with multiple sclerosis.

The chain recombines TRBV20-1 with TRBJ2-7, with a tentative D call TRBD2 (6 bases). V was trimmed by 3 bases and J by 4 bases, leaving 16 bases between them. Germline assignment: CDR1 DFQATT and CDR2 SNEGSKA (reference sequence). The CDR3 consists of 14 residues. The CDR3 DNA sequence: TGCAGTGCTAGTCTGCGGGACTCCGTTTACGAGCAGTACTTC. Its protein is CSASLRDSVYEQYF.

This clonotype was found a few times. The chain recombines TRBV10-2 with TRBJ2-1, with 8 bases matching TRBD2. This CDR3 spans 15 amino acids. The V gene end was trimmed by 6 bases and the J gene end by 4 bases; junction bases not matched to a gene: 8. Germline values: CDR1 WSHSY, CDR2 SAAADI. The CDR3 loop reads CASREAGVGYNEQFF. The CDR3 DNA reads TGCGCCAGCAGAGAAGCGGGAGTCGGATACAATGAGCAGTTCTTC.

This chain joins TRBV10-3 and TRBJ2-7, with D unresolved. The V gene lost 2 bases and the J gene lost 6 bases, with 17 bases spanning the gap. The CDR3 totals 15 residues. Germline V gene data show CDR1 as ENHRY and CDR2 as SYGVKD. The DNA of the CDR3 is TGTGCCATCAGTGAGCCTGGACCCGTTCCCGGCGAGCAGTACTTC. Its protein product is CAISEPGPVPGEQYF.

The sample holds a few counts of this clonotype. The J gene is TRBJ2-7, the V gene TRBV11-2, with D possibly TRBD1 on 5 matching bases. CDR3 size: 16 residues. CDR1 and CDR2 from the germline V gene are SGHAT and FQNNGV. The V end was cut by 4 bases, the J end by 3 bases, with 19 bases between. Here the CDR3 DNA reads TGTGCCAGCAGCTCCACGTCCGACAGAGATCTCTACGAGCAGTACTTC. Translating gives CASSSTSDRDLYEQYF.

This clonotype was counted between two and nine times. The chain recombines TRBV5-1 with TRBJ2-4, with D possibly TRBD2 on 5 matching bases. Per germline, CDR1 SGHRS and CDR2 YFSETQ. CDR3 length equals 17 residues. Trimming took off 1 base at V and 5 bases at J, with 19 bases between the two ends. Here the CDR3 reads CASSLRGGGASENIQYF. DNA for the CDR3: TGCGCCAGCAGCTTGCGAGGAGGCGGTGCGAGTGAAAACATTCAGTACTTC.

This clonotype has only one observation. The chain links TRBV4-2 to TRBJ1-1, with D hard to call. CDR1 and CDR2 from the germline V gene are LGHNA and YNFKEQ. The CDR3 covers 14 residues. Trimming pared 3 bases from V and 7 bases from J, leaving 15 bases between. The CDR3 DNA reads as TGTGCCAGCAGCCACCCCCAGGCACAGAATGAAGCTTTCTTT. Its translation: CASSHPQAQNEAFF.

Here the CDR3 DNA reads TGTGCCAGCAGAAACAGGGCTAGTGTGGCCAACGTCCTGACTTTC. It codes for CASRNRASVANVLTF. The chain employs TRBV5-6 and TRBJ2-6, with a weak D call TRBD1 (6 bases). The germline V gene has CDR1 SGHDT and CDR2 YYEEEE. V gave up 5 bases and J gave up 6 bases, with 15 bases separating them. The CDR3 length is 15 residues. The whole variable domain, remainder taken from reference TRBV5-6 and TRBJ2-6, is DAGVTQSPTHLIKTRGQQVTLRCSPKSGHDTVSWYQQALGQGPQFIFQYYEEEERQRGNFPDRFSGHQFPNYSSELNVNALLLGDSALYLCASRNRASVANVLTFGAGSRLTVL.

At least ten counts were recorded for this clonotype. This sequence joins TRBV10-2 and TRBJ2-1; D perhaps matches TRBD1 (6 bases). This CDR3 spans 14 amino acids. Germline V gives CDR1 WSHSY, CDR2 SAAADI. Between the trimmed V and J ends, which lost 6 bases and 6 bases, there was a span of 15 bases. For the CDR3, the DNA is TGCGCCAGCAGCGCACAGGGACCACTCAATGAGCAGTTCTTC. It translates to CASSAQGPLNEQFF.

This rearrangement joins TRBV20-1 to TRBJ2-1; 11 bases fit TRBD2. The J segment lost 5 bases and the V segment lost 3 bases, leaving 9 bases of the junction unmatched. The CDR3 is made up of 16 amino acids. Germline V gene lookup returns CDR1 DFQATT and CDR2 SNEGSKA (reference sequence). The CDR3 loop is CSARASTSGRNNEQFF. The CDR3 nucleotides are TGCAGTGCTAGGGCATCAACTAGCGGGAGAAACAATGAGCAGTTCTTC.

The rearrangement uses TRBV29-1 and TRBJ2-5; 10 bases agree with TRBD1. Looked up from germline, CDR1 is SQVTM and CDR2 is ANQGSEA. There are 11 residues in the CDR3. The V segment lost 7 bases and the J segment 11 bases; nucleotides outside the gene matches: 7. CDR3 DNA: TGCAGCGGCGGGACAGGGGATGAGCAGTACTTC. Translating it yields CSGGTGDEQYF.

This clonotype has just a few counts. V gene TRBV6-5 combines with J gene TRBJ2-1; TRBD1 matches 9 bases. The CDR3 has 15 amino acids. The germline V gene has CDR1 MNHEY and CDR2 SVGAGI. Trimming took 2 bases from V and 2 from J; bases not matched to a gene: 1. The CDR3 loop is CASSYDRGAYNEQFF. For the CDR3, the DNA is TGTGCCAGCAGTTACGACAGGGGGGCCTACAATGAGCAGTTCTTC.

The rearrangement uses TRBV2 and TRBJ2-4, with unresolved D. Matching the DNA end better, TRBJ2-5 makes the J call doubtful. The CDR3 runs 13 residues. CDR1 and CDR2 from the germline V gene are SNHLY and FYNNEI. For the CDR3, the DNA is TGTGCCAGCGGTGGCGGCCGCCGGGAGACCCAGTACTTC. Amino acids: CASGGGRRETQYF.

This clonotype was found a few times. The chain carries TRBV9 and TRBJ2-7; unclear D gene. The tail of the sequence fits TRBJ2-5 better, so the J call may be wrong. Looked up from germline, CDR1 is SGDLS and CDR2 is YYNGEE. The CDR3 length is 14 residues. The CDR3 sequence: CASSVGPRQETQYF. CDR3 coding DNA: TGTGCCAGCAGCGTAGGCCCGCGGCAAGAGACCCAGTACTTC.

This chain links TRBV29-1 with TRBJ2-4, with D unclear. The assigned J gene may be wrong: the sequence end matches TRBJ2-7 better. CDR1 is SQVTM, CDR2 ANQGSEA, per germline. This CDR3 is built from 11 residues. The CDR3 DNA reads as TGCAGCGTTTCTAGTTCCTACGAGCAGTACTTC. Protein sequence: CSVSSSYEQYF.

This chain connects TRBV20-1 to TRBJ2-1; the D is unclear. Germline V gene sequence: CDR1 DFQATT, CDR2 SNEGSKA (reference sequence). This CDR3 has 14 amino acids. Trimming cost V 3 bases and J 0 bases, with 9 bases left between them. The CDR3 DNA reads TGCAGTGCTAGTAGGCCGAGCTCCTACAATGAGCAGTTCTTC. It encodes CSASRPSSYNEQFF.

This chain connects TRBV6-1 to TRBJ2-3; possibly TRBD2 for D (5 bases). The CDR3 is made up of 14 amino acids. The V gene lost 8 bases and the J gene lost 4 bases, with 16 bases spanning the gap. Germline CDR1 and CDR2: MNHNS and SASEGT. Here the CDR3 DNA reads TGTGCCAGCTTTGAGGGCATTTCAGCAGATACGCAGTATTTT. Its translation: CASFEGISADTQYF.

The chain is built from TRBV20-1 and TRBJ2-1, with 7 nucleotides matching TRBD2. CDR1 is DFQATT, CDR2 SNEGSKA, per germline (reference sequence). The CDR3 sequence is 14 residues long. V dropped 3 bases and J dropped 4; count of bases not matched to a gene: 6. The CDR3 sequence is CSARGGGPYNEQFF. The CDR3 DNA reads TGCAGTGCTAGGGGGGGAGGGCCTTACAATGAGCAGTTCTTC.

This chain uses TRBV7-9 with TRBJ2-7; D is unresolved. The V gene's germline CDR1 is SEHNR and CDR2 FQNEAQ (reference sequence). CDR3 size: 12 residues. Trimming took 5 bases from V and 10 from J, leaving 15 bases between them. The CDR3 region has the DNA TGTGCCAGCAGCCAAGATGGCAGTCAACAGTACTTC. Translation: CASSQDGSQQYF.

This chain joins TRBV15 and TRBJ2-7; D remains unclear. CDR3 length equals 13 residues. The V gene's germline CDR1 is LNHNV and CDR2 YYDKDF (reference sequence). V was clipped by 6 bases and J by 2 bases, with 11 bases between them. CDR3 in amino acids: CATSTGRTYEQYF. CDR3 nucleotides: TGTGCCACCAGTACCGGACGGACCTACGAGCAGTACTTC.

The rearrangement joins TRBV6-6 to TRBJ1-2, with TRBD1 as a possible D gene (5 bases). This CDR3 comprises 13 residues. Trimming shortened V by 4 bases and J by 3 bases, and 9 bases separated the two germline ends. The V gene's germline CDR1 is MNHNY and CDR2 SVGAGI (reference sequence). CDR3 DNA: TGTGCCAGCAGTTCCCCGGGGGACTATGGCTACACCTTC. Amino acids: CASSSPGDYGYTF.

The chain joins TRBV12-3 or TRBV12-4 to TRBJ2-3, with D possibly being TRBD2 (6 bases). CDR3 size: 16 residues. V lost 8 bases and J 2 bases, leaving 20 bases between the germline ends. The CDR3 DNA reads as TGTGCCAGCGATCGGGGGTGGGGCGGGCCCACAGATACGCAGTATTTT. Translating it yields CASDRGWGGPTDTQYF.

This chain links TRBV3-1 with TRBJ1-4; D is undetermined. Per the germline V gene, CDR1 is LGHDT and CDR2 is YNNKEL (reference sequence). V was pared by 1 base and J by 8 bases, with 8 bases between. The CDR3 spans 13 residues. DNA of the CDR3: TGTGCCAGCAGCCAAGCCGGGCACGAAAAACTGTTTTTT. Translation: CASSQAGHEKLFF.

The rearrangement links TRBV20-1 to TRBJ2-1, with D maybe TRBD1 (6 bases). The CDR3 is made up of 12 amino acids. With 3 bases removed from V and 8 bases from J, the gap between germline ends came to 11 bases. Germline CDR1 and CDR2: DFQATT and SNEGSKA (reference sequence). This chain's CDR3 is CSARAGTYEQFF. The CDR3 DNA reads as TGCAGTGCTAGGGCCGGGACATATGAGCAGTTCTTC.

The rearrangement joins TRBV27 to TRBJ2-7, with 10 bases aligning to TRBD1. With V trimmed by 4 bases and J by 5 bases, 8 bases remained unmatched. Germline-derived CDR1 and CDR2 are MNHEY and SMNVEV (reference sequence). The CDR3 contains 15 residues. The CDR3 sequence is CASSSRGTGAHEQYF. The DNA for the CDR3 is TGTGCCAGCAGTTCTAGGGGGACAGGGGCCCACGAGCAGTACTTC.

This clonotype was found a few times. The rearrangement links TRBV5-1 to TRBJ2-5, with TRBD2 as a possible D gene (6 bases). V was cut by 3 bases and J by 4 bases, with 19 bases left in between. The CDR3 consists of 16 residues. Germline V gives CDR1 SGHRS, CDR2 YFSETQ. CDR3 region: CASSYPVEGRGETQYF. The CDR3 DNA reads TGCGCCAGCAGCTACCCCGTGGAGGGTCGGGGAGAGACCCAGTACTTC.

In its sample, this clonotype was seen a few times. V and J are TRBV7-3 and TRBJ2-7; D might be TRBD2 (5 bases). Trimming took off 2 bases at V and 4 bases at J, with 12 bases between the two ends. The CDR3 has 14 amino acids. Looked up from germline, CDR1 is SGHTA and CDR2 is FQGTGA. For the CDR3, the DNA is TGTGCCAGCAGCTTAGATACTAGAGGGTACGAGCAGTACTTC. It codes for CASSLDTRGYEQYF.

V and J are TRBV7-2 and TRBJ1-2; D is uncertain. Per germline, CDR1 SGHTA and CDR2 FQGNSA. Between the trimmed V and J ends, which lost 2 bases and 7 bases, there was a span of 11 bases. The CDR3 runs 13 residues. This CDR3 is CASSLLGWGGYTF. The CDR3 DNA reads TGTGCCAGCAGCTTATTGGGGTGGGGTGGCTACACCTTC.